This TCR beta chain was recorded in a study of regulatory T cells in long-lasting Graves disease (dated by TCRdb to the early 2020s). About the investigation overall: Newly diagnosed Graves' disease patients had taken antithyroid drugs for less than 3 months. A total of approximately 35 samples underwent TCR sequencing: roughly 13 from persistent and about 20 from newly diagnosed Graves' disease patients. Peripheral blood TCR sequencing and RNA sequencing compared persistent Graves' disease patients with newly diagnosed Graves' disease patients. The study was registered as a clinical trial and conducted in China. Results and caveats for the whole study, not just this receptor: The study examined only peripheral blood because the primary lesion, thyroid tissue, could not be accessed. The authors acknowledged the small sample size as a limitation that may reduce accuracy. Sequencing and analysis were limited to the TCR beta chain. Compared with newly diagnosed patients, patients with persistent Graves' disease had lower TCR Shannon entropy and fewer highly expanded clones, which suggests clonal expansion. Preferential use of TRBV28, TRBJ1-2 and TRBJ2-5 was observed in persistent disease, whereas TRBV20-1 and TRBJ2-1 were favored in newly diagnosed disease. Patients with persistent disease shared more public clonotypes (fewer than 3,000) than newly diagnosed patients did (roughly 970).

About this clonotype: No cognate antigen has been identified for it. One junction end does not reproduce the germline sequence, and a read error may be involved.

The cysteine opens and the phenylalanine closes a CDR3 of 15 amino acids. Only CDR3 DNA remains: 45 bases, in frame from the first base. CDR1 MGHRA and CDR2 YSYEKL were looked up in the germline V gene. The time point label, read with the paper, signifies: newly diagnosed GD, antithyroid drugs for less than 3 months. For both TCR sequencing and RNA sequencing, RNA was extracted from PBMCs using TRIzol. Graves' disease was diagnosed according to American Thyroid Association guidelines. Patients were recruited from an endocrinology department in Xi'an, China. From each patient, around 9 milliliters of peripheral blood was collected into an EDTA anticoagulant tube. PBMCs were isolated by Ficoll Paque Plus density gradient separation without further T cell sorting. An Agilent 2100 Bioanalyzer and agarose gel were used to check RNA quality, and a NanoDrop 2000 was used to measure RNA concentration. The library was made by multiplex PCR. The sample was run on an Illumina HiSeq 4000. To build TCR beta libraries, CDR3 regions were amplified by Arm-PCR using iRepertoire HTBI primers. Before sequencing, the PCR products underwent gel purification. The source study handled its data this way. Gene usage analysis of CDR3 amino acid clonotypes used the approximately 56 TRBV and 11 to 15 TRBJ segments found across samples. Filtered high-quality paired reads were merged into contigs using COPE and FqMerger. BLAST was used to align contigs to IMGT TRBV, TRBD and TRBJ reference genes, with CDR3 defined following IMGT. Any clonotype with a frequency above 0.1% was counted as a highly expanded clone. Repertoire diversity was measured by Shannon entropy, and V-J evenness by the Gini coefficient. A clonotype found in more than one individual was treated as public. Clones were called with MiXCR by TCRdb after fastp trimmed the public reads at Q25, and only in-frame beta chains were retained. A single entry per CDR3 protein holds the most common genes and DNA from its merged rows. In this record, the V and J calls reflect TCRdb's handling and not the investigators' own analysis. The table for this sample lists more than 350,000 distinct CDR3 sequences; just under 15% of them were counted only once. The ten largest make up approximately 15% of the sample.

This same sample was also taken into another study, of T cells in Graves' hyperthyroidism and ophthalmopathy. As described in the second report: Graves' hyperthyroidism was defined as stable when no progression to ophthalmopathy occurred over 18 months of follow-up. Hyperthyroidism patients were newly diagnosed, had a disease duration of under 2 months, and were aged 18 to 65 years. The study excluded patients with uncontrolled infections, other autoimmune diseases, pregnancy or lactation. Clinical symptoms, serum thyroxine and TRAb, thyroid ultrasound, and orbital computed tomography formed the basis for the diagnoses. A first-round RT-PCR of the TCR CDR3 used the HTBI primer set with the Qiagen OneStep RT-PCR kit. Most expanded thyroid clonotypes (frequency above 0.001) were also detected in blood, suggesting blood repertoires may reflect thyroid immune responses. Ophthalmopathy was separated from stable hyperthyroidism by a 13 V-J signature model, with approximately 89% sensitivity and approximately 81% specificity obtained in cross-validation and 80%/75% obtained in testing. In validation, the model predicted progression to ophthalmopathy a median of roughly 6.2 months before onset, with 70% to 71% sensitivity and roughly 72% specificity. TCR V-J signatures able to tell the groups apart were searched for in a discovery cohort of more than 90 patients, of whom about 40 had Graves' ophthalmopathy and under 65 had stable Graves' hyperthyroidism. An independent validation cohort of 18 to 20 hyperthyroidism patients and 17 patients who later progressed to ophthalmopathy tested prospective prediction of ophthalmopathy. The roughly 100 discovery patients were randomly divided into training and test sets at a 7:3 ratio. In addition, the study compared T-cell repertoires in thyroid tissue and in blood from roughly 6 Graves' hyperthyroidism patients. After sampling, hyperthyroidism patients received methimazole starting at 30 mg daily, and ophthalmopathy patients received high-dose intravenous methylprednisolone. The libraries were constructed in a second round of multiplex PCR and then size-selected and purified. Libraries were sequenced paired-end with 100 bp reads on an Illumina HiSeq2000. SOAPnuke was used to process the raw data, throwing out any read that contained adapters or uncalled bases, had a mean Phred below 15, or lacked an exact constant-primer or identifier match. High-quality paired reads were merged with COPE v1.2.5, and unique nucleotide sequences were defined as clonotypes. Clonotypes were aligned to IMGT TRBV, TRBD and TRBJ reference segments using MiTCR v1.1. Analysis was restricted to V-J combinations with a frequency above 0.0001, which covered 99.2% of repertoires. A TCS score was defined as the ratio of F50 (clonal expansion) to E x V (chaos), with BLOSUM62-based TCRdist applied between CDR3 peptides within each V-J. Welch's t-statistics and random forest reduced fewer than 550 V-J features to 10 to 15, which were used in a naive Bayes classifier (R e1071). Sample size was not statistically predetermined, and investigators were not blinded to group allocation. The paper reports TCR Vbeta CDR3 sequencing of approximately 130 peripheral blood samples: approximately 41 ophthalmopathy, roughly 80 hyperthyroidism and around 17 progressor patients.

The chain is encoded by TRBV4-1 joined to TRBJ2-7, and TRBD2 aligns with 8 junction nucleotides. This TCR was sampled from a young woman with Graves disease. Donor details come from another sample of the same person, matched by shared clones. Sequencing used peripheral blood mononuclear cells (PBMCs), obtained at new diagnosis, from a patient treated with antithyroid drugs. CDR3 sequence: CASSPPPGGFNEQYF. The sequence in DNA is TGTGCCAGCAGCCCCCCCCCGGGAGGGTTCAACGAGCAGTACTTC.